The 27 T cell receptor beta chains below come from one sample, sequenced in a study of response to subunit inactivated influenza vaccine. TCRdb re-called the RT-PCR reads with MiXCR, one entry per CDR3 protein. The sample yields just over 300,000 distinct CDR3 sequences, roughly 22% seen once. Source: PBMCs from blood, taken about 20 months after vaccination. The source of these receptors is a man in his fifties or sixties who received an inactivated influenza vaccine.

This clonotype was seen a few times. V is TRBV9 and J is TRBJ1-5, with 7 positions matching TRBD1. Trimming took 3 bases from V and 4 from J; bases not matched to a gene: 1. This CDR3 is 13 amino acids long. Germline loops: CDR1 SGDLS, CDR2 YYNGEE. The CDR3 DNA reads TGTGCCAGCAGCGGGGACAGTAATCAGCCCCAGCATTTT. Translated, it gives CASSGDSNQPQHF.

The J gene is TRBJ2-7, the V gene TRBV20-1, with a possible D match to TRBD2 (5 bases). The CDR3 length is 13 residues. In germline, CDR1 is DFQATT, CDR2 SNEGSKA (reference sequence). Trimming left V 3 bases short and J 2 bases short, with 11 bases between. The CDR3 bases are TGCAGTGCTAGTGGGAGATCTGCCTACGAGCAGTACTTC. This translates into CSASGRSAYEQYF.

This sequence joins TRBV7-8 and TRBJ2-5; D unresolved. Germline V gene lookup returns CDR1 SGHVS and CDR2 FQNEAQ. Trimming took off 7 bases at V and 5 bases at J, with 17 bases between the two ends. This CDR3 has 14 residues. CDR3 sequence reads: CASTPPTDRETQYF. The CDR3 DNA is TGTGCCAGCACCCCCCCGACCGACCGGGAGACCCAGTACTTC.

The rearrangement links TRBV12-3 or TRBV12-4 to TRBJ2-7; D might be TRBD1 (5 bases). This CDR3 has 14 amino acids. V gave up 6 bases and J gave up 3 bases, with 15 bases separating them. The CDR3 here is CASSSTDSNYEQYF. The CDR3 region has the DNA TGTGCCAGCAGCTCCACTGACAGTAACTACGAGCAGTACTTC.

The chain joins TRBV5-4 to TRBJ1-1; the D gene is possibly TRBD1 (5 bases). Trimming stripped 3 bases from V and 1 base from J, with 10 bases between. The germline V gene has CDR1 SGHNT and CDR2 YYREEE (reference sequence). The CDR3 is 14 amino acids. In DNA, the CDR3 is TGTGCCAGCAGCTCCGCAGGGACGAACACTGAAGCTTTCTTT. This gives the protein CASSSAGTNTEAFF.

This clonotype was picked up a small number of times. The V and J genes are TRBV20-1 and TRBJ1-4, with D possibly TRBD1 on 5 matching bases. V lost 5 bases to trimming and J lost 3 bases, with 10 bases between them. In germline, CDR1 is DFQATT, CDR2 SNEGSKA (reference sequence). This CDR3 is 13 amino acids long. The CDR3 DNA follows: TGCAGTGCTGCACAGGAGGCTAATGAAAAACTGTTTTTT. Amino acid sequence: CSAAQEANEKLFF.

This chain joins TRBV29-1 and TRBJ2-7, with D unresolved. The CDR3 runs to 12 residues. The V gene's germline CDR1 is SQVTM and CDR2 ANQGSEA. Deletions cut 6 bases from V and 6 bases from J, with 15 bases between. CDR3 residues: CSVYISLGEQYF. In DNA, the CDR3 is TGCAGCGTGTACATATCTTTGGGCGAGCAGTACTTC.

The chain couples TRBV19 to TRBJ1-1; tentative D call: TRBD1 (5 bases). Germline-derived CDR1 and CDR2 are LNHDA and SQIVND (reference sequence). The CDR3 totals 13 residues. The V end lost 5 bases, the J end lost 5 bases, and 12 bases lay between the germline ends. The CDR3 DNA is TGTGCCAGTAGTGGGTCAGCAGGGACTGAAGCTTTCTTT. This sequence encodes CASSGSAGTEAFF.

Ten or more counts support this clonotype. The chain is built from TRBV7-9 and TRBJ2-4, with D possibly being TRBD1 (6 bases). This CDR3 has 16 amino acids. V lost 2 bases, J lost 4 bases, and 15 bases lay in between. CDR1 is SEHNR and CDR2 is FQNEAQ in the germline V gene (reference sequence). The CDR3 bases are TGTGCCAGCAGCTTACTTTTGGGTCAGGGGAAAAACATTCAGTACTTC. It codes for CASSLLLGQGKNIQYF.

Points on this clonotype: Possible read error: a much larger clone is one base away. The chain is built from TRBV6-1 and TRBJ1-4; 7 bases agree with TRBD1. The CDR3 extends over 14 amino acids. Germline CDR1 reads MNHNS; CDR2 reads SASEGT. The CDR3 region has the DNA TGTGCCAGCAGTGCGGACAGGATAGTTGAAAAACTGATTTTT. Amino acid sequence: CASSADRIVEKLIF.

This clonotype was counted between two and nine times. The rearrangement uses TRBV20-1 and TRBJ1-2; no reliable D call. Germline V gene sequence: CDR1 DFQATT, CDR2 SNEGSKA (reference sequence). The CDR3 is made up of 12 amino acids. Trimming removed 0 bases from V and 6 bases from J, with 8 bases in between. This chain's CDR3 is CSAREAGNGYTF. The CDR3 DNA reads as TGCAGTGCTAGAGAAGCGGGGAATGGCTACACCTTC.

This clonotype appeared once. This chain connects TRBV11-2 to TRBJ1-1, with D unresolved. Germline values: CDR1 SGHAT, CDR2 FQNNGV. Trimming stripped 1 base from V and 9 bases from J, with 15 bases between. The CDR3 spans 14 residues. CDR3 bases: TGTGCCAGCAGCTTAGCCGGATCGACGCCTAAAGCTTTCTTT. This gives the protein CASSLAGSTPKAFF.

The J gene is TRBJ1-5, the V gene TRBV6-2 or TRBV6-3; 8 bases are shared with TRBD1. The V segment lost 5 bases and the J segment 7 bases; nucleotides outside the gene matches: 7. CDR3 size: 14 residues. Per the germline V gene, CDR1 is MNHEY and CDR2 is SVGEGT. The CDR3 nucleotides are TGTGCCAGCAGTCGCGACAGGGGTTACCAGCCCCAGCATTTT. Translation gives CASSRDRGYQPQHF.

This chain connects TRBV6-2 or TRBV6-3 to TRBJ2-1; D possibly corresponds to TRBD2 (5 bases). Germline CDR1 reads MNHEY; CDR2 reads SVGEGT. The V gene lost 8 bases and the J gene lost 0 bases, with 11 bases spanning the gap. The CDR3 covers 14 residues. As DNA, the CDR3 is TGTGCCAGCGCGGGCCTAGTCTCCTACAATGAGCAGTTCTTC. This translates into CASAGLVSYNEQFF.

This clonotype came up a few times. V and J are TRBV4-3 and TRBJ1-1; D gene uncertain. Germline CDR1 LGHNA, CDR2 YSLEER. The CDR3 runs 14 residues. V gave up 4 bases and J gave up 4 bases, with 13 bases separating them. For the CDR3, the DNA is TGCGCCAGCAGCCTCGTTGAGGGCGCCACTGAAGCTTTCTTT. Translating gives CASSLVEGATEAFF.

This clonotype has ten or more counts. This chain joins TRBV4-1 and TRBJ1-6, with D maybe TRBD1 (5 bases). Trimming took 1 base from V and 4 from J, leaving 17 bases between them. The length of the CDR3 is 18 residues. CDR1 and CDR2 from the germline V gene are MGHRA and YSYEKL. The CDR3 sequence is CASSQGGARTIYNSPLHF. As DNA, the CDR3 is TGCGCCAGCAGCCAAGGCGGGGCGAGGACGATATATAATTCACCCCTCCACTTT.

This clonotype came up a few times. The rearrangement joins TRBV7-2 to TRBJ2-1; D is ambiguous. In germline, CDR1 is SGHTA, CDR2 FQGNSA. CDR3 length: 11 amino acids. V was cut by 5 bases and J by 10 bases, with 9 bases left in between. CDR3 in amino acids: CASSPAREQFF. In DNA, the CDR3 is TGTGCCAGCAGCCCCGCGAGGGAGCAGTTCTTC.

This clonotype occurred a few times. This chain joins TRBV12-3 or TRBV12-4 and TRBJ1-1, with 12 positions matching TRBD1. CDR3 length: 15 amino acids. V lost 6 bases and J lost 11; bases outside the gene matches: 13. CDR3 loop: CASRPDPGQGARAFF. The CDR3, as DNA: TGTGCCAGCAGACCCGACCCGGGACAGGGGGCTCGGGCTTTCTTT.

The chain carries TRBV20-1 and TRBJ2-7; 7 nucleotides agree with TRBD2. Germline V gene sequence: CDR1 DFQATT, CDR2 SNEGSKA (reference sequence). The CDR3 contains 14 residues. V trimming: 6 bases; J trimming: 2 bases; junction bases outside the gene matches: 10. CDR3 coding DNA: TGCAGTGCCGAGGAAGCGGGGCCACCCTACGAGCAGTACTTC. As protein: CSAEEAGPPYEQYF.

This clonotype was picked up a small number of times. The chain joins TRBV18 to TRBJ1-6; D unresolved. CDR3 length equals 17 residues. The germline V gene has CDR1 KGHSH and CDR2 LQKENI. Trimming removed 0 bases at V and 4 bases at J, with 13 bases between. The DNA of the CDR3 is TGTGCCAGCTCACCACCGAAGGTGAACCTTTATAATTCACCCCTCCACTTT. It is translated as CASSPPKVNLYNSPLHF.

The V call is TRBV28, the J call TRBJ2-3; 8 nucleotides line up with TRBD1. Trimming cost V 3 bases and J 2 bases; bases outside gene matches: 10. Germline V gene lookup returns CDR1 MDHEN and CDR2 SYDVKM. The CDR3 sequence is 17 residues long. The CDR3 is CASSFFGRGQFTDTQYF. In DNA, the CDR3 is TGTGCCAGCAGTTTTTTTGGCAGGGGGCAATTCACAGATACGCAGTATTTT.

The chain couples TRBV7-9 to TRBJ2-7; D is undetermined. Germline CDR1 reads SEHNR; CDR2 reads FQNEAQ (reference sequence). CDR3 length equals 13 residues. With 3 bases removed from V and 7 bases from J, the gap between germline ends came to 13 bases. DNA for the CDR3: TGTGCCAGCAGCTTCGGACCCTTAGGGGAGCAGTACTTC. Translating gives CASSFGPLGEQYF.

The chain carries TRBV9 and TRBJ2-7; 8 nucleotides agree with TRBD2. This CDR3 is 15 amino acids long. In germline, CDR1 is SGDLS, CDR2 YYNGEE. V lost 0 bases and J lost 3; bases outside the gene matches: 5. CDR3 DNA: TGTGCCAGCAGCGTAGGGGCGGGAGGACTCTACGAGCAGTACTTC. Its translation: CASSVGAGGLYEQYF.

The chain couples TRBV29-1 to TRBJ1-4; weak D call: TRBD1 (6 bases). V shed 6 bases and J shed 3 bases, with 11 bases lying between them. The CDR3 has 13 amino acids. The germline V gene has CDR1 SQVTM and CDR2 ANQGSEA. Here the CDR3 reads CSVGTNANEKLFF. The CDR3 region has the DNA TGCAGCGTGGGGACAAATGCTAATGAAAAACTGTTTTTT. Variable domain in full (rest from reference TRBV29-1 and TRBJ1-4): SAVISQKPSRDICQRGTSLTIQCQVDSQVTMMFWYRQQPGQSLTLIATANQGSEATYESGFVIDKFPISRPNLTFSTLTVSNMSPEDSSIYLCSVGTNANEKLFFGSGTQLSVL.

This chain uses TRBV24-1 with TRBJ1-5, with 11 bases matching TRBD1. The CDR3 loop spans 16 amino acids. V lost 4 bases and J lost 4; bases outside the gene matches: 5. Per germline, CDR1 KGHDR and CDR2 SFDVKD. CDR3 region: CATSESGTGGNQPQHF. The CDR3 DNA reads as TGTGCCACCAGTGAGTCCGGGACAGGGGGAAATCAGCCCCAGCATTTT.

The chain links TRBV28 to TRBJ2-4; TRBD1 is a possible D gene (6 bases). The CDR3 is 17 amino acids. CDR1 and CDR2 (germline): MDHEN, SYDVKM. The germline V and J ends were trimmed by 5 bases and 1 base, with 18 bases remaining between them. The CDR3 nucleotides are TGTGCCAGCAGTCCCCGAGGGGGAGTTACGGCCAAAAACATTCAGTACTTC. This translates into CASSPRGGVTAKNIQYF.

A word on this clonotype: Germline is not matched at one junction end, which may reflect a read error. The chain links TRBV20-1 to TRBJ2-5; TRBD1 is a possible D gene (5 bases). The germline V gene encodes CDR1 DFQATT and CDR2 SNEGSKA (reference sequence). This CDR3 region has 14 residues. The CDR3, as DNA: TGCAGTGCTAGTCGCCGAGACGGACAAGCGACCCAGTACTTC. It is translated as CSASRRDGQATQYF.